This entry lists 10 T cell receptor beta chains sequenced from one sample in a study of regulatory T cells in long-lasting Graves disease. Time point noted: newly diagnosed GD, antithyroid drugs for less than 3 months. PBMC RNA was the source of the TCR library. HTBI primers from iRepertoire and Arm-PCR of CDR3 regions yielded the TCR beta libraries. In TCRdb, the multiplex PCR reads were re-called with MiXCR into one record per CDR3 protein. The table includes 200,000 to 250,000 distinct CDR3 sequences, about 19% detected once. The starting material was peripheral blood mononuclear cells (PBMCs), obtained at new diagnosis, from a patient treated with antithyroid drugs. The receptor source for this set is a female donor with Graves disease.

The V call is TRBV18, the J call TRBJ2-1; no clear D gene. This CDR3 has 15 residues. The germline V and J ends were trimmed by 3 bases and 8 bases, with 17 bases remaining between them. Germline V gene lookup returns CDR1 KGHSH and CDR2 LQKENI. In nucleotides, the CDR3 is TGTGCCAGCTCACCCGCCAGTGGCCTTGTGGATGAGCAGTTCTTC. Protein sequence: CASSPASGLVDEQFF.

The chain joins TRBV9 to TRBJ2-1, with D maybe TRBD1 (5 bases). CDR1 is SGDLS and CDR2 is YYNGEE in the germline V gene. V was pared by 1 base and J by 1 base, with 9 bases between. This CDR3 spans 15 amino acids. The CDR3: CASSVTGKSYNEQFF. In DNA, the CDR3 is TGTGCCAGCAGCGTAACAGGAAAGTCCTACAATGAGCAGTTCTTC.

Of note for this clonotype: A read error may produce the germline difference seen at one junction end. The chain carries TRBV5-5 and TRBJ1-1; TRBD1 is a possible D gene (6 bases). The CDR3 contains 14 residues. Germline CDR1 reads SGHKS; CDR2 reads YYEKEE (reference sequence). The chain's CDR3 is CTSSLSGAATEAFF. The CDR3 nucleotides read TGCACCAGCAGCTTGTCAGGGGCAGCGACTGAAGCTTTCTTT.

The sample holds a few counts of this clonotype. The chain is built from TRBV4-3 and TRBJ2-2; TRBD2 matches 10 bases. This CDR3 is 15 amino acids long. Trimming took 1 base from V and 9 from J; bases not matched to a gene: 5. CDR1 LGHNA and CDR2 YSLEER come from the germline V gene. As DNA, the CDR3 is TGCGCCAGCAGCCAAGGGGCTAGCGGGAGCCGGGAGCTGTTTTTT. Encoded protein: CASSQGASGSRELFF.

Notes on this clonotype: A much more abundant neighbour one base away suggests this may be a read error. The V gene is TRBV2, the J gene TRBJ2-3, with 9 bases that match TRBD1. V trimming: 7 bases; J trimming: 3 bases; junction bases outside the gene matches: 8. The CDR3 is 15 residues long. Germline CDR1 SNHLY, CDR2 FYNNEI. The CDR3 spells CASNLWDRDTDTQYF. The CDR3 DNA sequence: TGTGCCAGCAACCTCTGGGACAGGGATACAGATACGCAGTATTTT. The complete variable domain, with remaining parts taken from reference TRBV2 and TRBJ2-3, reads EPEVTQTPSHQVTQMGQEVILRCVPISNHLYFYWYRQILGQKVEFLVSFYNNEISEKSEIFDDQFSVERPDGSNFTLKIRSTKLEDSAMYFCASNLWDRDTDTQYFGPGTRLTVL.

This sequence joins TRBV7-2 and TRBJ2-3; TRBD2 matches at 8 bases. The tail of the sequence fits TRBJ2-5 better, so the J call may be wrong. Germline V lookup: CDR1 SGHTA, CDR2 FQGNSA. The CDR3 loop spans 14 amino acids. CDR3 sequence (DNA): TGTACCAGCAGCTTCGGCTCGGGGGGGGAGACCCAGTACTTC. Encoded protein: CTSSFGSGGETQYF.

This clonotype occurred a few times. This chain joins TRBV30 and TRBJ2-7; D may be TRBD2 (7 bases). CDR3 length: 13 amino acids. V lost 8 bases to trimming and J lost 3 bases, with 17 bases between them. Germline CDR1 and CDR2: GTSNPN and SVGIG (reference sequence). This CDR3 reads CAPLGGAFYEQYF. In nucleotides, the CDR3 is TGTGCCCCCCTGGGGGGGGCCTTCTACGAGCAGTACTTC. The full variable domain, completed using reference TRBV30 and TRBJ2-7, is SQTIHQWPATLVQPVGSPLSLECTVEGTSNPNLYWYRQAAGRGLQLLFYSVGIGQISSEVPQNLSASRPQDRQFILSSKKLLLSDSGFYLCAPLGGAFYEQYFGPGTRLTVT.

A remark on this clonotype: One base away lies a much larger clone, so this may be a sequencing read error. The V gene is TRBV12-3 or TRBV12-4, the J gene TRBJ2-3; 8 bases map to TRBD1. CDR3 size: 16 residues. Here the CDR3 DNA reads TGTGCCAGCAGCCCCGGACAGGGAACCAGAACAGATGCGCAGTATTTT. Translated, it gives CASSPGQGTRTDAQYF.

Remarks on this clonotype: A far larger clone is off by one base, so a read error is likely. The chain combines TRBV6-1 with TRBJ2-5; D may be TRBD2 (6 bases). Germline values: CDR1 MNHNS, CDR2 SASEGT. Trimming left V 6 bases short and J 11 bases short, with 28 bases between. This CDR3 is 16 amino acids long. The CDR3 DNA reads as TGTGCCAGCAGACTCGGGCTTAGGGGAGGCGATAATGAGCAGTACTTC. Its protein product is CASRLGLRGGDNEQYF.

The rearrangement links TRBV19 to TRBJ2-3; possibly TRBD1 for D (5 bases). The CDR3 runs 15 residues. The V gene's germline CDR1 is LNHDA and CDR2 SQIVND (reference sequence). The ends were cut back, 0 bases at V and 0 bases at J, with 7 bases in the middle. CDR3 DNA sequence: TGTGCCAGTAGTATAGATCAGGGTAGCACAGATACGCAGTATTTT. Amino acids: CASSIDQGSTDTQYF.